The 17 T cell receptor beta chains reported below all come from one sample, sequenced in a study of CD8+ T cells in alopecia areata. It was cDNA, reverse transcribed from extracted RNA, that served as the sequencing template. Clones were sequenced by immunoSEQ multiplex PCR, and TCRdb holds only the in-frame ones, with some missing. The table records about 210,000 clones, just over 65% of them present only once. Treatment indicated: oral pan-JAK inhibitor, 5-10 mg twice daily. Source: CD4+ T cells sorted from blood, taken around week 44, from a patient treated with tofacitinib. The receptors were gathered from a human donor with alopecia areata.

The rearrangement links TRBV19 to TRBJ1-1; 9 positions agree with TRBD1. The germline gives CDR1 LNHDA, CDR2 SQIVND (reference sequence). This CDR3 comprises 15 residues. V shed 0 bases, J shed 3 bases, and the junction held 2 bases outside the gene matches. The CDR3 loop reads CASSIDRTGDTEAFF. In nucleotides, the CDR3 is TGTGCCAGTAGTATAGACCGGACAGGGGACACTGAAGCTTTCTTT.

This chain joins TRBV12-5 and TRBJ2-2; D possibly uses TRBD1 or TRBD2 (6 bases each). The CDR3 has 17 amino acids. CDR1 is LGHNT, CDR2 FRNRAP, per germline. V was shortened by 0 bases and J by 1 base, with 12 bases between the two germline ends. The CDR3 DNA follows: TGTGCTAGTGGTTTGGTACTGGGGGGCCAGAACACCGGGGAGCTGTTTTTT. This translates into CASGLVLGGQNTGELFF. Drawing the rest from reference TRBV12-5 and TRBJ2-2, the complete variable domain is DARVTQTPRHKVTEMGQEVTMRCQPILGHNTVFWYRQTMMQGLELLAYFRNRAPLDDSGMPKDRFSAEMPDATLATLKIQPSEPRDSAVYFCASGLVLGGQNTGELFFGEGSRLTVL.

The genes are TRBV30 and TRBJ1-2, with TRBD1 matching 7 bases. After removal of 4 bases from V and 11 bases from J, the junction contained 13 bases not matched to a gene. The CDR3 has 13 residues. Germline V lookup: CDR1 GTSNPN, CDR2 SVGIG (reference sequence). CDR3 loop: CAWTGTDYGGYTF. CDR3 coding DNA: TGTGCCTGGACCGGGACAGACTATGGAGGGTACACCTTC. The whole variable domain, filled in from reference TRBV30 and TRBJ1-2, reads SQTIHQWPATLVQPVGSPLSLECTVEGTSNPNLYWYRQAAGRGLQLLFYSVGIGQISSEVPQNLSASRPQDRQFILSSKKLLLSDSGFYLCAWTGTDYGGYTFGSGTRLTVV.

This chain uses TRBV19 with TRBJ1-5, with no clear D. Deletions cut 5 bases from V and 6 bases from J, with 14 bases between. Germline V gene data show CDR1 as LNHDA and CDR2 as SQIVND (reference sequence). This CDR3 has 14 amino acids. CDR3 in amino acids: CASSFGIPGQPQHF. The CDR3 DNA reads as TGTGCCAGTAGTTTCGGGATACCAGGTCAGCCCCAGCATTTT.

The chain links TRBV15 to TRBJ2-5; the match to TRBD2 covers 11 bases. The trim removed 1 base at V and 3 bases at J, leaving 7 bases unmatched. CDR3 size: 17 residues. Germline-derived CDR1 and CDR2 are LNHNV and YYDKDF (reference sequence). CDR3 in amino acids: CATSRVFGSGGEETQYF. CDR3 nucleotides: TGTGCCACCAGCAGAGTATTCGGTAGCGGGGGGGAAGAGACCCAGTACTTC.

This chain links TRBV18 with TRBJ1-1; D is undetermined. Germline values: CDR1 KGHSH, CDR2 LQKENI. The CDR3 loop spans 15 amino acids. V was trimmed by 4 bases and J by 1 base, leaving 13 bases between them. CDR3: CASSLGKGANTEAFF. For the CDR3, the DNA is TGTGCCAGCTCACTGGGAAAGGGAGCGAACACTGAAGCTTTCTTT.

This clone has a handful of counts. This sequence joins TRBV2 and TRBJ2-4, with D perhaps being TRBD1 or TRBD2 (5 bases each). The ends were cut back, 3 bases at V and 4 bases at J, with 7 bases in the middle. CDR3 length: 13 residues. Germline CDR1 SNHLY, CDR2 FYNNEI. The CDR3 loop is CASSEGVKNIQYF. The CDR3 coding sequence is TGTGCCAGCAGTGAGGGGGTAAAAAACATTCAGTACTTC. Full variable domain (missing parts from reference TRBV2 and TRBJ2-4): EPEVTQTPSHQVTQMGQEVILRCVPISNHLYFYWYRQILGQKVEFLVSFYNNEISEKSEIFDDQFSVERPDGSNFTLKIRSTKLEDSAMYFCASSEGVKNIQYFGAGTRLSVL.

V is TRBV5-6 and J is TRBJ2-7; possibly TRBD2 for D (5 bases). Trimming pared 7 bases from V and 4 bases from J, leaving 12 bases between. Germline-derived CDR1 and CDR2 are SGHDT and YYEEEE. The CDR3 has 12 amino acids. The CDR3 sequence is CASSAGSYEQYF. The CDR3 DNA is TGTGCCAGCTCTGCGGGTAGTTACGAGCAGTACTTC.

As concerns this clone: The identical CDR3 is also encoded by other nucleotide sequences in the sample. This rearrangement joins TRBV29-1 to TRBJ1-2; D may be TRBD1 (6 bases). This CDR3 has 12 residues. V lost 4 bases, J lost 5 bases, and 11 bases lay in between. Germline lookup yields CDR1 SQVTM and CDR2 ANQGSEA. CDR3 amino acids: CSVGEGGYGYTF. In DNA form, the CDR3 reads TGCAGCGTTGGTGAAGGGGGATATGGCTACACCTTC. Variable domain in full (rest from reference TRBV29-1 and TRBJ1-2): SAVISQKPSRDICQRGTSLTIQCQVDSQVTMMFWYRQQPGQSLTLIATANQGSEATYESGFVIDKFPISRPNLTFSTLTVSNMSPEDSSIYLCSVGEGGYGYTFGSGTRLTVV.

V gene TRBV7-2 combines with J gene TRBJ2-5; no clear D gene. V was cut by 2 bases and J by 6 bases, with 7 bases left in between. The CDR3 is 12 residues long. In germline, CDR1 is SGHTA, CDR2 FQGNSA. The CDR3 is CASSLLLKTQYF. CDR3 sequence (DNA): TGTGCCAGCAGCTTATTGTTGAAGACCCAGTACTTC. Complete variable domain (other parts from reference TRBV7-2 and TRBJ2-5): GAGVSQSPSNKVTEKGKDVELRCDPISGHTALYWYRQSLGQGLEFLIYFQGNSAPDKSGLPSDRFSAERTGGSVSTLTIQRTQQEDSAVYLCASSLLLKTQYFGPGTRLLVL.

The J gene is TRBJ1-2, the V gene TRBV7-2; 7 nucleotides match TRBD1. Germline V gene sequence: CDR1 SGHTA, CDR2 FQGNSA. With 1 base clipped from V and 8 bases from J, the junction kept 7 bases outside the gene matches. The CDR3 extends over 14 amino acids. The CDR3 DNA sequence: TGTGCCAGCAGCTTAGGACAGGGCGTTTTAGGCTACACCTTC. It encodes CASSLGQGVLGYTF.

V gene TRBV29-1 combines with J gene TRBJ1-1; D might be TRBD1 (5 bases). This CDR3 spans 14 amino acids. Germline CDR1 reads SQVTM; CDR2 reads ANQGSEA. V gave up 7 bases and J gave up 4 bases, with 19 bases separating them. For the CDR3, the DNA is TGCAGCGGCCTAGAGGGGAGTGGGAGCACTGAAGCTTTCTTT. Protein sequence: CSGLEGSGSTEAFF.

The chain has TRBV5-1 and TRBJ2-6; D gene unclear. Germline CDR1 reads SGHRS; CDR2 reads YFSETQ. The V and J ends lost 3 bases and 0 bases respectively, with 4 bases between them. The CDR3 is made up of 14 amino acids. The CDR3 sequence: CASSSSSGANVLTF. CDR3 DNA sequence: TGCGCCAGCAGCTCCAGCTCTGGGGCCAACGTCCTGACTTTC.

J is TRBJ2-3 and V is TRBV5-1, with D perhaps matching TRBD1 (5 bases). The CDR3 runs to 15 residues. V was cut by 1 base and J by 2 bases, with 11 bases left in between. Germline V gene lookup returns CDR1 SGHRS and CDR2 YFSETQ. CDR3 nucleotides: TGCGCCAGCAGCTTGAGGGGATTGTACACAGATACGCAGTATTTT. This encodes CASSLRGLYTDTQYF.

The V gene is TRBV6-5, the J gene TRBJ2-7, with 11 nucleotides matching TRBD2. The germline CDR1 and CDR2 sequences are MNHEY and SVGAGI. Losses at the gene ends were 6 bases for V and 10 bases for J; bases not matched to a gene: 8. The CDR3 covers 13 residues. In nucleotides, the CDR3 is TGTGCCAGCAGCCTAATAGCGGGGGGGCCTCAGTACTTC. Its translation: CASSLIAGGPQYF.

This chain links TRBV25-1 with TRBJ2-2; D could derive from TRBD1 or TRBD2 (5 bases each). The germline V gene has CDR1 MGHDK and CDR2 SYGVNS. The CDR3 sequence is 15 residues long. V lost 1 base, J lost 4 bases, and 10 bases lay in between. The CDR3 spells CASSEWSGSTGELFF. DNA for the CDR3: TGTGCCAGCAGTGAATGGTCAGGGAGCACCGGGGAGCTGTTTTTT.

This clone has more than one count but fewer than ten. The chain is built from TRBV29-1 and TRBJ2-6; D remains unclear. This CDR3 has 16 amino acids. Per the germline V gene, CDR1 is SQVTM and CDR2 is ANQGSEA. With 2 bases removed from V and 3 bases from J, the gap between germline ends came to 14 bases. The CDR3 spells CSVENLGRIGANVLTF. The CDR3 nucleotides are TGCAGCGTTGAAAACCTTGGCCGAATTGGGGCCAACGTCCTGACTTTC. The full variable domain, with the rest looked up from reference TRBV29-1 and TRBJ2-6, is SAVISQKPSRDICQRGTSLTIQCQVDSQVTMMFWYRQQPGQSLTLIATANQGSEATYESGFVIDKFPISRPNLTFSTLTVSNMSPEDSSIYLCSVENLGRIGANVLTFGAGSRLTVL.